Detailed here is one T cell receptor (beta chain). This clonotype occurred many times. Its specific antigen is unknown. No qualities accompany the bases; no much larger clone lies one base away. For repertoire sequencing, TCR beta CDR3 regions were amplified from RNA transcripts. The first round was an RT-PCR using HTBI primers with the Qiagen OneStep RT-PCR kit, and this first round was followed by a second-round multiplex PCR, then size selection and purification. Sequencing of the libraries was carried out on an Illumina HiSeq2000 in paired-end mode with 100 bp reads. In the authors' own workflow: SOAPnuke was used to process the reads, removing any read that contained adapters or uncalled bases, had a mean Phred below 15, or lacked an exact match to the constant primer or identifier. COPE v1.2.5 was used to merge high-quality paired reads. Unique nucleotide sequences were defined as clonotypes and aligned to IMGT TRB V, D and J references using MiTCR v1.1. The analysis was limited to V-J combinations with a frequency above 0.0001, which together covered more than 98% of repertoires. For each V-J combination, a TCR clonal expansion and chaos score was defined as the ratio of F50 clonal expansion to chaos observed in the TCRdist matrix. Welch's t-statistics and random forest were used to reduce features to 13 V-J combinations, which were fed into a naive Bayes classifier. The similarity between thyroid and blood repertoires was quantified using the Morisita-Horn index. TCRdb trimmed the raw reads at Q25, called clones with MiXCR and kept productive beta chains. Rows are unified per CDR3 protein, each entry keeping the most common DNA and genes. What appears here as the V and J calls and clone size reflects TCRdb's work, not the paper's. For this sample the table gives roughly 500,000 distinct CDR3 sequences, of which roughly 14% were detected only once. The top ten constitute 8% to 10% of the sample.

The data were taken from a study of Graves' ophthalmopathy and Graves' hyperthyroidism (dated by TCRdb to 2017 to 2018). Background for the entire study: Peripheral blood was collected at initial diagnosis, prior to any treatment. The study used TCR beta repertoire signatures to distinguish Graves' ophthalmopathy from Graves' hyperthyroidism and to predict progression to ophthalmopathy. In total, approximately 130 blood samples were TCR-sequenced: fewer than 50 ophthalmopathy, some 80 hyperthyroidism and some 17 hyperthyroidism-to-ophthalmopathy patients. To explore V-J signatures that distinguish ophthalmopathy from hyperthyroidism, a discovery set of about a hundred patients was enrolled, made up of more than 40 with ophthalmopathy and some 56 with stable hyperthyroidism. An independent validation cohort comprised under 20 hyperthyroidism patients and roughly 15 patients who later progressed from hyperthyroidism to ophthalmopathy. In a handful of hyperthyroidism patients, the T-cell repertoire of thyroid tissue was compared with the T-cell repertoire of blood. Once sampling was done, hyperthyroidism patients were given methimazole at a starting dose of 30 mg daily, while ophthalmopathy patients were given high-dose intravenous methylprednisolone. The 100 discovery patients were randomly split 7:3 into training and test sets.

The ophthalmopathy patients had moderately to severely active disease, with a Clinical Activity Score of 3 or higher, a NOSPECS grade of 4 or higher, and a disease duration of less than 3 months. Patients with other autoimmune diseases, uncontrolled infections, pregnancy or lactation were excluded. Diagnosis was based on clinical symptoms, serum thyroxine, TRAb, thyroid ultrasound and orbital computed tomography. Ficoll-Paque density gradient centrifugation was used to isolate PBMCs from approximately 10 ml of fresh peripheral blood. Total RNA was extracted with Trizol reagent and quality-checked on an Agilent 2100 Bioanalyzer. Here is what the overall study found, with its caveats: Among expanded thyroid clonotypes with frequency above 0.001, most also showed up in blood, which suggests that blood repertoires may reflect the thyroid immune response. The 13-signature model separated ophthalmopathy from stable hyperthyroidism with 85% to 90% sensitivity and almost 84% specificity in cross-validation, and 80%/75% in the test set. Sample size was not statistically predetermined, and group allocation was not concealed from the investigators. In validation, the model predicted ophthalmopathy progression with nearly 71% sensitivity and around 72% specificity; roughly eleven predicted patients were CT-confirmed with GO in a median of about 6.2 months.

Cut back by 6 bases and 4 bases, the V and J ends lie 12 bases apart. The germline V gene supplies CDR1 SNHLY and CDR2 FYNNEI. There are 13 amino acids in the CDR3, from cysteine to phenylalanine inclusive. Only the CDR3 DNA stays, 39 bases, in frame from base 1. The V gene is TRBV2 and the J gene is TRBJ2-5, with no reliable assignment of the D segment. The specimen was blood. The origin of this receptor is a woman aged 30 to 39 with Graves' ophthalmopathy. Donor details come from another sample of the same person, matched by shared clones. The nucleotide sequence is TGTGCCAGCAGCCGCGGTTCAGGAGAGACCCAGTACTTC. Translation gives CASSRGSGETQYF.